This record looks at one T cell receptor beta chain sequence and its context. What it recognizes is unknown. V was cut by 7 bases and J by 3 bases, with 13 bases left in between. Germline CDR1 is SNHLY and CDR2 is FYNNEI. The CDR3 runs to 14 residues. Produced via immunoSEQ multiplex PCR; TCRdb's table is partial and in-frame only. Among roughly 75,000 clones listed, 85% to 95% were seen once. The source of the sample is a study of siplizumab effects on memory and regulatory T cells. Regarding the study as a whole: The mapping of alloreactive clones to unstimulated subsets covered only a minor fraction of them. Naive T cells appeared more diverse than memory cells and seemed to be major alloresponse contributors.

The sequenced material came from CD8+ T cells sorted from blood. The sequence came from a human donor in good health. The chain uses TRBV2 and TRBJ2-1, with D unclear. The CDR3 sequence: CASIETTLYNEQFF. The CDR3 nucleotides are TGTGCCAGCATTGAGACGACACTCTACAATGAGCAGTTCTTC.